This T cell receptor beta chain was retrieved from a study of T cells after posttransplantation cyclophosphamide. Cyclophosphamide on days +3 and +4 followed busulfan-fludarabine conditioning and a marrow graft. TCRdb's table, derived via immunoSEQ multiplex PCR, lists solely in-frame clones and lacks some. This repertoire holds more than 10,000 clones, and none appear only once. In this sample, this clone turned up many times. Its antigen is unidentified. Study-wide points: Skin or GI-infiltrating T cells shared few TRB sequences with blood. TRB clonality was highly associated with recipient CMV seropositivity and reactivation. Later post-transplant blood repertoires were often dominated by donor CD8+ memory clones.

Germline CDR1 SGHRS, CDR2 YFSETQ. Between the trimmed V and J ends, which lost 6 bases and 0 bases, there was a span of 9 bases. There are 13 residues in the CDR3. This clonotype originated in a female patient in her 40s who received an allogeneic stem cell transplant from an unrelated donor, was CMV-positive, and had acute GVHD only. A subset of T cells may come from the graft donor. The sample was PBMCs, taken after allogeneic stem cell transplant with posttransplant cyclophosphamide. The rearrangement joins TRBV5-1 to TRBJ1-1; the D is unclear. The CDR3: CASMSPLNTEAFF. The CDR3 coding sequence is TGCGCCAGCATGAGTCCCCTGAACACTGAAGCTTTCTTT.